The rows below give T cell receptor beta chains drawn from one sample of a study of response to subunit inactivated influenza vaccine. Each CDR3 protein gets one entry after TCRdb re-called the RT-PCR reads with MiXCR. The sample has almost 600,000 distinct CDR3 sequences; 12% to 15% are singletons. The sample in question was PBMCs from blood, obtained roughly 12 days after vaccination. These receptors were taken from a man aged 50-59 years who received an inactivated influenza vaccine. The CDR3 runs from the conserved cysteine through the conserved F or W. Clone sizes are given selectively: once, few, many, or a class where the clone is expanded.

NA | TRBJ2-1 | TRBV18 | CASSPDLLGPNEQFF
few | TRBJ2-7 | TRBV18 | CASSLTGTTTYEQYF
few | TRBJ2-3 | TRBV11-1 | CASSRVVGTSGVTPTDTQYF
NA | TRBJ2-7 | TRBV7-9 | CASGRRREGRYEQYF
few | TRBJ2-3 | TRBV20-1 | CSATDMREAADTQYF
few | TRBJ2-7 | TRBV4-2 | CASSTGLAGDSYEQYF
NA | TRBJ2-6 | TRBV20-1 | CSARRAGANVLTF
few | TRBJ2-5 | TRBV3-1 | CASSPHRDGSPPHF
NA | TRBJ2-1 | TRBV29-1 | CSVAPTSLFEQFF
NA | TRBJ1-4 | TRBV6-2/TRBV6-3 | CASSSTTGQGVRHEKLFF
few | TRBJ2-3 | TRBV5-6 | CASSMDSTTPADTQYF
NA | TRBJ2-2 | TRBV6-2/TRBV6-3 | CASSYSYVKLSPLANTGELFF
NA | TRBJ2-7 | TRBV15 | CATSRNSYEQYF
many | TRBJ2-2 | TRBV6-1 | CASSPYRSPGRVTGELFF
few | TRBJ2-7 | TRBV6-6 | CASSSGQGRGAYF
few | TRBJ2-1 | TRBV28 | CASSLRLLAGGGQEQFF
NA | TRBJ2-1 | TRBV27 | CASSLAGASPPHEQFF
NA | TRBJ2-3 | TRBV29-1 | CSTGNPDTQYF
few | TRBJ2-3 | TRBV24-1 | CATSDPGSSDTQYF
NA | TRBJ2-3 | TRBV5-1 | CASSSAGGWTDTQYF
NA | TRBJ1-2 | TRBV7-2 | CASSSSGNYGYTF
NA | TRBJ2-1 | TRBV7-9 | CASTSQVRDEQFF
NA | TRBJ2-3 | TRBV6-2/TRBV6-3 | CASSLRRTGDTQYF
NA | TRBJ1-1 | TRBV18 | CASSPPTGKDTEAFF
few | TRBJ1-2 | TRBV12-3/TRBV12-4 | CASTSGTGKSYTF
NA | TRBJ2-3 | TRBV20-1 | CSARRQGISGAHTDTQYF
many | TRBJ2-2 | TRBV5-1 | CASRGPVTGGPGELFF
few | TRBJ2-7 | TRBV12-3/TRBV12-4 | CASRDLAGAYEQYF
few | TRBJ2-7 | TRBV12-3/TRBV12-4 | CASNPGLAGPAEQYF